This note documents a single T cell receptor (beta chain) sequence. Produced via immunoSEQ multiplex PCR; TCRdb's table is partial and in-frame only. This sample yields 80,000 to 130,000 clones, of which roughly 85% are seen a single time; about 2.5% belongs to the top ten. The source of the sample is a study of blood T cell repertoires in COVID-19. The junction had 8 bases not matched to a gene; V was cut back by 3 bases and J by 6 bases. The germline gives CDR1 LNHDA, CDR2 SQIVND (reference sequence). The CDR3 has 15 residues. This chain joins TRBV19 and TRBJ2-1; 7 bases line up with TRBD2. The TCR comes from a woman between 45 and 60 years old who had recovered from COVID-19. Sequencing was done on a sample of PBMCs or T cells enriched from blood (not recorded which). The CDR3 sequence is CASSMPAGARNEQFF. As DNA, the CDR3 is TGTGCCAGTAGTATGCCCGCGGGAGCACGCAATGAGCAGTTCTTC.